This T cell receptor beta chain is drawn from a study of blood T cell repertoires in COVID-19. In the source study's methods: Reference gene primer amplification gave estimated nucleated cell counts. Repertoires were generated with immunoSEQ multiplex PCR, while TCRdb's copy carries only in-frame clones and drops some. That table supplies the V and J calls and clone size; D and trimming were determined from the DNA. The sample has under 200,000 clones; around four fifths are singletons. The germline V gene has CDR1 SGHVS and CDR2 FQNEAQ. V dropped 1 base and J dropped 0; count of bases not matched to a gene: 2. The CDR3 has 15 residues.

The source is a woman aged 25-40 years with acute or convalescent COVID-19. The sample consisted of peripheral blood. The V and J genes are TRBV7-8 and TRBJ2-5, with 7 bases lining up with TRBD1. CDR3 sequence reads: CASSLVGTDQETQYF. The CDR3 bases are TGTGCCAGCAGCTTAGTAGGGACAGACCAAGAGACCCAGTACTTC.